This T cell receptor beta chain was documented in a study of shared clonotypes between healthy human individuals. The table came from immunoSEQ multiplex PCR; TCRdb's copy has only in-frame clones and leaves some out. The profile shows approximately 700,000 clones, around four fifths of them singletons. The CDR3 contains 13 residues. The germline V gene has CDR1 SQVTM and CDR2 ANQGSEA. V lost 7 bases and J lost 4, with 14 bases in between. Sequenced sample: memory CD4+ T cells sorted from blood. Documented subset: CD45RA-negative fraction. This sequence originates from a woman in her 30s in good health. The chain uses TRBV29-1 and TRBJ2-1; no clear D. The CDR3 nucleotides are TGCAGCGCTAACCTAGAAATGTACAATGAGCAGTTCTTC. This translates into CSANLEMYNEQFF.